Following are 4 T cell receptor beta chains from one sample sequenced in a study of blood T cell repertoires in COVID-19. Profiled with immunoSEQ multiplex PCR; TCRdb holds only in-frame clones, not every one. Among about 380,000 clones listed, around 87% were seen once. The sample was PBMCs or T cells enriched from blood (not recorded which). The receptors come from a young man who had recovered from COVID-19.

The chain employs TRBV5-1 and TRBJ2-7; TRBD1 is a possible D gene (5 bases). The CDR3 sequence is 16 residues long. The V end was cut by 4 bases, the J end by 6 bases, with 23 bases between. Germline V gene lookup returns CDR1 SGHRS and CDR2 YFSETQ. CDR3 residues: CASSRGPNQGSLEQYF. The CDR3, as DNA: TGCGCCAGCAGCCGCGGACCGAACCAGGGTTCCCTCGAGCAGTACTTC.

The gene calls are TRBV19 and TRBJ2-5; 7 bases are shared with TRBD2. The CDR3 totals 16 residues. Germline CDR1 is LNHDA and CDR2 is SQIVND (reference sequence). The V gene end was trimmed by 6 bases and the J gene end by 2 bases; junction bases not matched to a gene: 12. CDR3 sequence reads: CASSIRGSGQQETQYF. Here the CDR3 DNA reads TGTGCCAGTAGCATCCGGGGTAGCGGGCAACAAGAGACCCAGTACTTC.

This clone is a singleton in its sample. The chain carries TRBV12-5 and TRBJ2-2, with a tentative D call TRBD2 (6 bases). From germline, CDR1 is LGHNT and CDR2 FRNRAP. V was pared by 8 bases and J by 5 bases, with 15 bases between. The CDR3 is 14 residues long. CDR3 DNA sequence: TGTGCTAGTTCCGGAGGGGTAGTGACCGGGGAGCTGTTTTTT. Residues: CASSGGVVTGELFF.

CDR3 nucleotides: TGTGCCAGCAGCTTTGCGCAGGGCGATTCACCCCTCCACTTT. Translated: CASSFAQGDSPLHF. The chain joins TRBV11-2 to TRBJ1-6, with a tentative D call TRBD1 (5 bases). Trimming stripped 3 bases from V and 8 bases from J, with 11 bases between. This CDR3 comprises 14 residues. CDR1 is SGHAT and CDR2 is FQNNGV in the germline V gene.